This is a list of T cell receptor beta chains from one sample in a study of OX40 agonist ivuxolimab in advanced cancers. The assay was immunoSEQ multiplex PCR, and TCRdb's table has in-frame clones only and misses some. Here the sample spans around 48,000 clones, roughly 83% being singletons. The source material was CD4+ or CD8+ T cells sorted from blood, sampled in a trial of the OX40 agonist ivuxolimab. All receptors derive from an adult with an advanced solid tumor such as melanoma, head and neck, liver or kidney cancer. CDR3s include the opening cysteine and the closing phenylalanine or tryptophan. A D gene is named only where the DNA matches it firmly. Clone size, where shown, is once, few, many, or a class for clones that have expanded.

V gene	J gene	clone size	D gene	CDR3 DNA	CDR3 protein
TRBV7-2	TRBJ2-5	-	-	TGTGCCAGCAGCCGTAAAGGGGGGGAGACCCAGTACTTC	CASSRKGGETQYF
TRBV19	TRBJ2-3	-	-	TGTGCCAGTAGTCCCCGTCTAGGGGGCACAGATACGCAGTATTTT	CASSPRLGGTDTQYF
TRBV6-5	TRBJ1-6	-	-	TGTGCCAGCAGCCGGGACGGGGGTAATTTACCCCTCCACTTT	CASSRDGGNLPLHF
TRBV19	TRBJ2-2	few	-	TGTGCCAGTAAAATCAGCTTGAACACCGGGGAGCTGTTTTTT	CASKISLNTGELFF
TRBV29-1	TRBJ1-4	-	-	TGCAGCGTTGGATGGGGAGTCGGTGAAAAACTGTTTTTT	CSVGWGVGEKLFF
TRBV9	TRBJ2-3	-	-	TGTGCCAGCAGCGTGACAATTTCCACAGATACGCAGTATTTT	CASSVTISTDTQYF
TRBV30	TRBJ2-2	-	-	TGTGCCCGGAGGGGGGGATTGAACACCGGGGAGCTGTTTTTT	CARRGGLNTGELFF
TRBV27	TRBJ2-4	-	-	TGTGCCAGCAGTACGACGGGAGCCAAAAACATTCAGTACTTC	CASSTTGAKNIQYF
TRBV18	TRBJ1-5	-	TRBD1	TGTGCCAGCTCAGAAGGACAGGGACATCAGCCCCAGCATTTT	CASSEGQGHQPQHF
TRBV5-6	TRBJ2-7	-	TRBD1	TGTGCCAGCAGCTTTGAGCAGGGGGCTAAATACGAGCAGTACTTC	CASSFEQGAKYEQYF
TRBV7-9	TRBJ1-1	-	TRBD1	TGTGCCAGCAGAGCAACAGGGGGGCGCCGGTTAGGCACTGAAGCTTTCTTT	CASRATGGRRLGTEAFF